The 19 T cell receptor beta chains presented below share a single source sample, sequenced in a study of T cell responses to AZD1222 COVID-19 vaccine (dated by TCRdb to 2020 to 2022). Libraries came from the immunoSEQ multiplex PCR assay. As stored in TCRdb, this immuneACCESS dataset retains in-frame rearrangements with V and J assigned. A fraction of the clones does not appear; measured against another copy, unresolved V genes explain less than half of the discrepancy, and the remainder lacks a known reason. This sample is represented by approximately 180,000 clones; 75% to 95% of them were singletons. Less than 3% of the sample is taken by the ten largest. This specimen's time point label, interpreted: baseline before first vaccination. Sample: peripheral blood, taken on day 0 of AZD1222 vaccination. The source is an adult in good health.

This chain joins TRBV3-1 (or the pseudogene TRBV3-2) and TRBJ1-2; 7 nucleotides match TRBD1. CDR3 length equals 14 residues. With 3 bases clipped from V and 8 bases from J, the junction kept 9 bases outside the gene matches. The V gene's germline CDR1 is LGHDT and CDR2 YNNKEL (reference sequence). CDR3: CASSQLRGGAGYTF. Written as DNA, the CDR3 is TGTGCCAGCAGCCAGCTTCGAGGGGGCGCGGGCTACACCTTC.

V and J are TRBV27 and TRBJ1-2; tentative D call: TRBD1 (5 bases). Trimming removed 3 bases from V and 7 bases from J, with 9 bases in between. CDR1 is MNHEY and CDR2 is SMNVEV in the germline V gene (reference sequence). The CDR3 runs 12 residues. In nucleotides, the CDR3 is TGTGCCAGCAGTTTCCGGGGGGGTGGCTACACCTTC. This codes for CASSFRGGGYTF.

Concerning this clone: The same CDR3 arises from other DNA sequences in this sample as well. This chain uses TRBV3-1 (or the pseudogene TRBV3-2) with TRBJ1-1; possibly TRBD1 for D (5 bases). The CDR3 spans 13 residues. Germline V lookup: CDR1 LGHDT, CDR2 YNNKEL (reference sequence). Trimming pared 3 bases from V and 0 bases from J, leaving 5 bases between. The CDR3 DNA is TGTGCCAGCAGCCAGGGGGTGAACACTGAAGCTTTCTTT. Translated: CASSQGVNTEAFF.

The chain employs TRBV7-2 and TRBJ1-4, with 7 bases matching TRBD1. CDR3 length equals 15 residues. The trim removed 7 bases at V and 7 bases at J, leaving 12 bases unmatched. The V gene's germline CDR1 is SGHTA and CDR2 FQGNSA. CDR3 region: CASKTQGRIGEKLFF. The CDR3 bases are TGTGCCAGCAAGACACAGGGGAGGATTGGTGAAAAACTGTTTTTT. Combining the CDR3 with reference TRBV7-2 and TRBJ1-4 gives the whole variable domain GAGVSQSPSNKVTEKGKDVELRCDPISGHTALYWYRQSLGQGLEFLIYFQGNSAPDKSGLPSDRFSAERTGGSVSTLTIQRTQQEDSAVYLCASKTQGRIGEKLFFGSGTQLSVL.

This chain connects TRBV7-2 to TRBJ1-5; 9 nucleotides align to TRBD1. J was trimmed by 5 bases and V by 3 bases; bases with no gene match: 5. The germline gives CDR1 SGHTA, CDR2 FQGNSA. This CDR3 is 15 amino acids long. CDR3 residues: CASSFRTGGDQPQHF. CDR3 DNA sequence: TGTGCCAGCAGCTTTAGAACAGGGGGCGATCAGCCCCAGCATTTT.

Here the CDR3 reads CASSLSGLDYGYTF. The DNA of the CDR3 is TGTGCCAGCAGCTTGTCAGGGCTCGACTATGGCTACACCTTC. The genes are TRBV5-6 and TRBJ1-2; maybe TRBD1 (5 bases). The CDR3 covers 14 residues. CDR1 and CDR2 from the germline V gene are SGHDT and YYEEEE. V was clipped by 1 base and J by 3 bases, with 10 bases between them.

V usage is TRBV5-8 and J usage is TRBJ2-3; tentatively, D is TRBD2 (5 bases). V lost 4 bases and J 5 bases, leaving 11 bases between the germline ends. From germline, CDR1 is SGHTS and CDR2 YDEGEE. The CDR3 contains 13 residues. The CDR3 loop reads CASSRGFKDTQYF. CDR3 in DNA: TGTGCCAGCAGCCGGGGTTTCAAAGATACGCAGTATTTT.

A single count supports this clone. This chain uses TRBV9 with TRBJ2-1, with D maybe TRBD2 (7 bases). This CDR3 has 16 amino acids. Germline lookup yields CDR1 SGDLS and CDR2 YYNGEE. Trimming took 4 bases from V and 3 from J, leaving 17 bases between them. The CDR3 loop reads CASSLSGGAVYNEQFF. CDR3 DNA: TGTGCCAGCAGCCTCAGTGGGGGGGCTGTCTACAATGAGCAGTTCTTC.

The chain uses TRBV2 and TRBJ1-1, with 7 nucleotides matching TRBD1. The CDR3 contains 15 residues. V shed 6 bases, J shed 2 bases, and the junction held 9 bases outside the gene matches. The germline V gene has CDR1 SNHLY and CDR2 FYNNEI. The CDR3 sequence is CASSQGVWGNTEAFF. CDR3 coding DNA: TGTGCCAGCAGCCAGGGGGTTTGGGGTAACACTGAAGCTTTCTTT.

About this clone: The CDR3 does not close with the conserved phenylalanine or tryptophan, likely indicating a read error. No DNA is shown, since the ends of the CDR3 on it are uncertain; the CDR3 is the one TCRdb lists. The genes are TRBV5-3 and TRBJ1-1. TRBV5-3 is an open reading frame, and its role is uncertain. The CDR3 is made up of 9 amino acids, end residues included. The CDR3 spells CARSVGGVG.

This chain joins TRBV9 and TRBJ2-2, with 12 bases matching TRBD2. CDR1 is SGDLS, CDR2 YYNGEE, per germline. This CDR3 region has 20 residues. Unmatched junction bases numbered 14, after V lost 0 bases and J lost 5 bases. Here the CDR3 reads CASSVAPLPSGGAGTGELFF. Written as DNA, the CDR3 is TGTGCCAGCAGCGTAGCTCCCCTGCCTAGCGGGGGGGCAGGGACCGGGGAGCTGTTTTTT.

The rearrangement uses TRBV11-2 and TRBJ2-5; D tentatively reads TRBD1 or TRBD2 (5 bases each). Germline V gene sequence: CDR1 SGHAT, CDR2 FQNNGV. This CDR3 is built from 15 residues. The V gene lost 1 base and the J gene lost 4 bases, with 13 bases spanning the gap. In DNA form, the CDR3 reads TGTGCCAGCAGCTTAGGAGGGACCCTCGGAGAGACCCAGTACTTC. It is translated as CASSLGGTLGETQYF.

This chain connects TRBV7-9 to TRBJ1-5, with D perhaps TRBD1 (5 bases). The CDR3 is 15 residues long. In germline, CDR1 is SEHNR, CDR2 FQNEAQ (reference sequence). Trimming removed 5 bases from V and 4 bases from J, with 15 bases in between. The CDR3 region is CASSTTSEGNQPQHF. DNA for the CDR3: TGTGCCAGCAGCACGACGTCCGAGGGGAATCAGCCCCAGCATTTT.

V gene TRBV5-5 combines with J gene TRBJ1-1, with D possibly TRBD1 on 5 matching bases. The CDR3 contains 14 residues. With 6 bases removed from V and 5 bases from J, the gap between germline ends came to 17 bases. Germline values: CDR1 SGHKS, CDR2 YYEKEE (reference sequence). Here the CDR3 DNA reads TGTGCCAGCATCCCCCGGGCAGGGAGGACTGAAGCTTTCTTT. Translating gives CASIPRAGRTEAFF.

The CDR3 DNA reads TGTGCCAGCAGCGTAGTTCCAGGAACAACGGACTATGGCTACACCTTC. It encodes CASSVVPGTTDYGYTF. V is TRBV9 and J is TRBJ1-2; D remains unclear. Germline loops: CDR1 SGDLS, CDR2 YYNGEE. The CDR3 is made up of 16 amino acids. The V end was cut by 0 bases, the J end by 3 bases, with 15 bases between.

V gene TRBV6-5 combines with J gene TRBJ2-5; D call uncertain. The V end was cut by 7 bases, the J end by 1 base, with 10 bases between. Germline lookup yields CDR1 MNHEY and CDR2 SVGAGI. This CDR3 is 13 amino acids long. CDR3 region: CASISGPQETQYF. The CDR3 DNA reads TGTGCCAGCATATCTGGGCCCCAAGAGACCCAGTACTTC.

The genes are TRBV9 and TRBJ2-2, with D unclear. Trimming took off 0 bases at V and 4 bases at J, with 7 bases between the two ends. CDR1 is SGDLS and CDR2 is YYNGEE in the germline V gene. The length of the CDR3 is 14 residues. The CDR3 nucleotides are TGTGCCAGCAGCGTAGCTGTATCCACCGGGGAGCTGTTTTTT. Translating gives CASSVAVSTGELFF.

The chain is built from TRBV4-2 and TRBJ1-5; TRBD1 aligns across 10 bases. CDR1 LGHNA and CDR2 YNFKEQ come from the germline V gene. J was trimmed by 4 bases and V by 4 bases; bases with no gene match: 4. The CDR3 extends over 15 amino acids. The DNA for the CDR3 is TGTGCCAGCAGCCCCGGGACAGGGGAAAATCAGCCCCAGCATTTT. Its translation: CASSPGTGENQPQHF.

The V call is TRBV5-1, the J call TRBJ1-4, with TRBD1 matching 8 bases. The CDR3 has 14 amino acids. J gave up 5 bases and V 3 bases, and 3 bases lay outside the gene matches. Germline-derived CDR1 and CDR2 are SGHRS and YFSETQ. In DNA, the CDR3 is TGCGCCAGCAGCTACCGGACAGGGAATGAAAAACTGTTTTTT. As protein: CASSYRTGNEKLFF.